The T cell receptor (beta chain) under discussion was sequenced for a study of beta chain features in type 1 diabetes. Expressed TCRB transcripts got sequenced, as all isolated RNA was reverse transcribed. Only in-frame clones appear in the TCRdb table, and some are missing; sequencing was by immunoSEQ multiplex PCR. The sample lists almost 350,000 clones; around 9% were seen once. This CDR3 has 14 amino acids. CDR1 is MNHNS, CDR2 SASEGT, per germline. Between the trimmed V and J ends, which lost 7 bases and 0 bases, there was a span of 12 bases. Concerning this clone: The antigen is undetermined.

Study outcomes and limitations: Shorter TCRB CDR3s, moderately but significantly so, marked every one of the four CD4+ subsets in Type 1 diabetes patients. The study found fewer insertions and more deletions at VDJ junctions in type 1 diabetes patients.

This receptor was identified in a man aged 25-40 years with type 1 diabetes. J is TRBJ2-5 and V is TRBV6-1; D call uncertain. Sample: central memory CD4+ T cells from blood. Here the CDR3 reads CASNTGLHQETQYF. CDR3 in DNA: TGTGCCAGCAATACCGGGTTACACCAAGAGACCCAGTACTTC.